A selection of T cell receptor beta chains follows, all from one sample in a study of cytomegalovirus exposure and HLA in healthy donors. Sequencing used immunoSEQ multiplex PCR; TCRdb keeps in-frame clones, though not all of them. The sample records over 150,000 clones, around 80% being singletons. Sequenced: PBMCs. The receptors derive from a woman between 45 and 60 years old in good health and CMV-seropositive. Each CDR3 is given with its conserved first and last residue. The D gene is left open where the match is weak. A row's size may be missing; if present it is once, few, many or a size class.

d_call: NA
j_call: TRBJ2-1
v_call: TRBV12-5
clone_size: few
cdr3_aa: CASGLGGLYNEQFF
cdr3_nt: TGTGCTAGTGGTTTGGGGGGCTTATACAATGAGCAGTTCTTC

d_call: TRBD1
j_call: TRBJ2-2
v_call: TRBV27
clone_size: NA
cdr3_aa: CASRQGTATGELFF
cdr3_nt: TGTGCCAGCAGGCAGGGGACAGCCACCGGGGAGCTGTTTTTT

d_call: NA
j_call: TRBJ2-2
v_call: TRBV2
clone_size: NA
cdr3_aa: CASSDRLKNTGELFF
cdr3_nt: TGTGCCAGCAGTGACAGATTAAAGAACACCGGGGAGCTGTTTTTT

d_call: NA
j_call: TRBJ2-7
v_call: TRBV5-1
clone_size: NA
cdr3_aa: CASSPRGGPYEQYF
cdr3_nt: TGCGCCAGCAGCCCTCGAGGGGGACCCTACGAGCAGTACTTC

d_call: TRBD1
j_call: TRBJ1-2
v_call: TRBV2
clone_size: NA
cdr3_aa: CASSRDRASNYGYTF
cdr3_nt: TGTGCCAGCAGTCGCGACAGGGCATCTAACTATGGCTACACCTTC

d_call: NA
j_call: TRBJ1-2
v_call: TRBV4-1
clone_size: few
cdr3_aa: CASSPGEYGYTF
cdr3_nt: TGTGCCAGCAGCCCCGGGGAGTATGGCTACACCTTC

d_call: TRBD1
j_call: TRBJ1-6
v_call: TRBV18
clone_size: NA
cdr3_aa: CASSPLQGESPLHF
cdr3_nt: TGTGCCAGCTCACCACTACAGGGGGAGTCACCCCTCCACTTT

d_call: NA
j_call: TRBJ2-7
v_call: TRBV27
clone_size: NA
cdr3_aa: CASSPIGGAHEQYF
cdr3_nt: TGTGCCAGCAGCCCCATTGGGGGGGCCCACGAGCAGTACTTC

d_call: TRBD2
j_call: TRBJ2-5
v_call: TRBV14
clone_size: NA
cdr3_aa: CASSQGLAGGETQYF
cdr3_nt: TGTGCCAGCAGCCAAGGATTAGCGGGGGGCGAGACCCAGTACTTC

d_call: NA
j_call: TRBJ1-3
v_call: TRBV19
clone_size: few
cdr3_aa: CASSMALWGGGIGNTIYF
cdr3_nt: TGTGCCAGTAGTATGGCCCTGTGGGGCGGTGGAATTGGAAACACCATATATTTT

d_call: NA
j_call: TRBJ1-2
v_call: TRBV5-1
clone_size: NA
cdr3_aa: CASSPTEGMDGYTF
cdr3_nt: TGCGCCAGCAGCCCCACGGAGGGAATGGATGGCTACACCTTC

d_call: TRBD2
j_call: TRBJ2-2
v_call: TRBV7-3
clone_size: NA
cdr3_aa: CASSTGGRTGELFF
cdr3_nt: TGTGCCAGCAGTACGGGGGGGCGCACCGGGGAGCTGTTTTTT

d_call: TRBD1
j_call: TRBJ1-6
v_call: TRBV9
clone_size: NA
cdr3_aa: CASSVEGQGNSPLHF
cdr3_nt: TGTGCCAGCAGCGTCGAGGGACAGGGCAATTCACCCCTCCACTTT

d_call: TRBD1
j_call: TRBJ2-1
v_call: TRBV13
clone_size: NA
cdr3_aa: CASRVGGRTGDHEQFF
cdr3_nt: TGTGCCAGCAGAGTAGGGGGGCGGACAGGGGATCATGAGCAGTTCTTC

d_call: NA
j_call: TRBJ1-2
v_call: TRBV7-9
clone_size: NA
cdr3_aa: CASTDSSRGYTF
cdr3_nt: TGTGCCAGCACGGACTCCTCCAGAGGCTACACCTTC

d_call: TRBD2
j_call: TRBJ2-3
v_call: TRBV11-3
clone_size: few
cdr3_aa: CASSLRGGYTDTQYF
cdr3_nt: TGTGCCAGCAGCCTTCGGGGGGGTTACACAGATACGCAGTATTTT

d_call: TRBD1
j_call: TRBJ2-7
v_call: TRBV11-2
clone_size: NA
cdr3_aa: CASSFRTGGAGQYF
cdr3_nt: TGTGCCAGCAGCTTTCGGACAGGGGGCGCGGGGCAGTACTTC

d_call: NA
j_call: TRBJ1-1
v_call: TRBV9
clone_size: NA
cdr3_aa: CASSPLLAGDTEAFF
cdr3_nt: TGTGCCAGCAGCCCCCTCTTGGCAGGGGACACTGAAGCTTTCTTT

d_call: TRBD2
j_call: TRBJ2-3
v_call: TRBV10-3
clone_size: NA
cdr3_aa: CAIRPGLGTDTQYF
cdr3_nt: TGTGCCATCAGACCGGGACTAGGCACAGATACGCAGTATTTT

d_call: TRBD1
j_call: TRBJ1-2
v_call: TRBV2
clone_size: NA
cdr3_aa: CASGQGSYGYTF
cdr3_nt: TGTGCCAGCGGACAGGGGAGCTATGGCTACACCTTC

d_call: TRBD2
j_call: TRBJ2-5
v_call: TRBV11-1
clone_size: NA
cdr3_aa: CASSTWGGETQYF
cdr3_nt: TGTGCCAGCAGCACCTGGGGGGGAGAGACCCAGTACTTC

d_call: NA
j_call: TRBJ2-7
v_call: TRBV5-4
clone_size: NA
cdr3_aa: CASSLQGKRLSEQYF
cdr3_nt: TGTGCCAGCAGCTTGCAGGGAAAGCGTTTGAGCGAGCAGTACTTC

d_call: NA
j_call: TRBJ1-2
v_call: TRBV2
clone_size: few
cdr3_aa: CASSVRLGAGTF
cdr3_nt: TGTGCCAGCAGTGTACGCTTGGGGGCAGGGACCTTC

d_call: NA
j_call: TRBJ2-3
v_call: TRBV7-3
clone_size: NA
cdr3_aa: CASSLNSFTDTQYF
cdr3_nt: TGTGCCAGCAGCTTAAATAGTTTCACAGATACGCAGTATTTT

d_call: TRBD1
j_call: TRBJ1-6
v_call: TRBV19
clone_size: NA
cdr3_aa: CASRDSNSYNSPLHF
cdr3_nt: TGTGCCAGCCGGGACAGCAACTCCTATAATTCACCCCTCCACTTT

d_call: NA
j_call: TRBJ1-2
v_call: TRBV21-1
clone_size: NA
cdr3_aa: CASSKVTGVMDGYTF
cdr3_nt: TGTGCCAGCAGCAAAGTAACAGGGGTAATGGATGGCTACACCTTC

d_call: NA
j_call: TRBJ2-5
v_call: TRBV9
clone_size: NA
cdr3_aa: CASSQTVEVETQYF
cdr3_nt: TGTGCCAGCAGCCAGACAGTAGAGGTGGAGACCCAGTACTTC

d_call: NA
j_call: TRBJ2-2
v_call: TRBV19
clone_size: once
cdr3_aa: CASSPLGGLGAGELFF
cdr3_nt: TGTGCCAGTAGTCCCCTCGGGGGGCTGGGTGCCGGGGAGCTGTTTTTT

d_call: NA
j_call: TRBJ1-5
v_call: TRBV6-1
clone_size: NA
cdr3_aa: CASSELNSNQPQHF
cdr3_nt: TGTGCCAGCAGTGAATTAAATAGCAATCAGCCCCAGCATTTT

d_call: TRBD1
j_call: TRBJ1-1
v_call: TRBV19
clone_size: few
cdr3_aa: CASGQGARGTEAFF
cdr3_nt: TGTGCCAGTGGACAGGGGGCTAGAGGAACTGAAGCTTTCTTT

d_call: NA
j_call: TRBJ2-7
v_call: TRBV2
clone_size: NA
cdr3_aa: CASSERLGANEQYF
cdr3_nt: TGTGCCAGCAGTGAAAGGCTGGGGGCGAATGAGCAGTACTTC

d_call: TRBD1
j_call: TRBJ2-6
v_call: TRBV29-1
clone_size: NA
cdr3_aa: CSVRDRGRRGDGANVLTF
cdr3_nt: TGCAGCGTTCGAGACAGGGGGCGCAGGGGGGATGGGGCCAACGTCCTGACTTTC

d_call: NA
j_call: TRBJ1-2
v_call: TRBV19
clone_size: NA
cdr3_aa: CASSADRYGYTF
cdr3_nt: TGTGCCAGTAGTGCCGACAGGTATGGCTACACCTTC

d_call: NA
j_call: TRBJ1-1
v_call: TRBV5-1
clone_size: NA
cdr3_aa: CASSPDRPMNTEAFF
cdr3_nt: TGCGCCAGCAGCCCGGACAGACCCATGAACACTGAAGCTTTCTTT

d_call: NA
j_call: TRBJ2-4
v_call: TRBV21-1
clone_size: NA
cdr3_aa: CASSRRDRPPLAKNIQYF
cdr3_nt: TGTGCCAGCAGCCGACGAGACAGGCCTCCCCTAGCCAAAAACATTCAGTACTTC

d_call: NA
j_call: TRBJ2-1
v_call: TRBV10-3
clone_size: NA
cdr3_aa: CAISEPGDSENEQFF
cdr3_nt: TGTGCCATCAGTGAGCCGGGGGACAGTGAAAATGAGCAGTTCTTC

d_call: NA
j_call: TRBJ2-2
v_call: TRBV7-9
clone_size: medium-sized
cdr3_aa: CASSLTGRPGELFF
cdr3_nt: TGTGCCAGCAGCCTGACAGGACGCCCCGGGGAGCTGTTTTTT

d_call: NA
j_call: TRBJ2-2
v_call: TRBV29-1
clone_size: NA
cdr3_aa: CSVFGGFRGGTGELFF
cdr3_nt: TGCAGCGTTTTTGGGGGTTTCAGGGGCGGCACCGGGGAGCTGTTTTTT

d_call: TRBD2
j_call: TRBJ2-1
v_call: TRBV5-4
clone_size: once
cdr3_aa: CASSLRLAGDNEQFF
cdr3_nt: TGTGCCAGCAGCTTAAGACTAGCGGGGGACAATGAGCAGTTCTTC

d_call: NA
j_call: TRBJ1-4
v_call: TRBV15
clone_size: NA
cdr3_aa: CATSRGGGTNEKLFF
cdr3_nt: TGTGCCACCAGCAGAGGCGGCGGAACAAATGAAAAACTGTTTTTT

d_call: NA
j_call: TRBJ2-7
v_call: TRBV4-1
clone_size: NA
cdr3_aa: CASSQGDSEQYF
cdr3_nt: TGCGCCAGCAGCCAAGGGGACTCGGAGCAGTACTTC

d_call: TRBD1
j_call: TRBJ2-6
v_call: TRBV9
clone_size: NA
cdr3_aa: CASRGQGPGANVLTF
cdr3_nt: TGTGCCAGCAGAGGACAGGGCCCTGGGGCCAACGTCCTGACTTTC

d_call: NA
j_call: TRBJ2-7
v_call: TRBV4-2
clone_size: NA
cdr3_aa: CASSQDNRDSYEQYF
cdr3_nt: TGTGCCAGCAGCCAAGATAACCGGGATTCCTACGAGCAGTACTTC

d_call: NA
j_call: TRBJ1-1
v_call: TRBV10-1
clone_size: few
cdr3_aa: CASSDGGENTEAFF
cdr3_nt: TGCGCCAGCAGTGACGGGGGAGAAAACACTGAAGCTTTCTTT

d_call: NA
j_call: TRBJ1-5
v_call: TRBV9
clone_size: many
cdr3_aa: CASSVDGGNQPQHF
cdr3_nt: TGTGCCAGCAGCGTAGACGGGGGGAATCAGCCCCAGCATTTT

d_call: TRBD2
j_call: TRBJ2-3
v_call: TRBV5-1
clone_size: NA
cdr3_aa: CASSPRTSGGATSSTDTQYF
cdr3_nt: TGCGCCAGCAGCCCCCGGACTAGCGGGGGGGCCACCTCTAGCACAGATACGCAGTATTTT

d_call: NA
j_call: TRBJ1-5
v_call: TRBV19
clone_size: NA
cdr3_aa: CASGDINQPQHF
cdr3_nt: TGTGCCAGCGGGGACATCAATCAGCCCCAGCATTTT

d_call: NA
j_call: TRBJ2-6
v_call: TRBV19
clone_size: few
cdr3_aa: CASSIENRAVTGANVLTF
cdr3_nt: TGTGCCAGTAGTATTGAAAACAGGGCGGTGACTGGGGCCAACGTCCTGACTTTC

d_call: NA
j_call: TRBJ2-5
v_call: TRBV27
clone_size: many
cdr3_aa: CASSRLGETQYF
cdr3_nt: TGTGCCAGCAGTCGGCTAGGAGAGACCCAGTACTTC

d_call: NA
j_call: TRBJ1-5
v_call: TRBV16
clone_size: NA
cdr3_aa: CASAAGSLNQPQHF
cdr3_nt: TGTGCCAGCGCTGCGGGCAGCCTCAATCAGCCCCAGCATTTT

d_call: NA
j_call: TRBJ1-5
v_call: TRBV7-2
clone_size: NA
cdr3_aa: CASSLATGHQPQHF
cdr3_nt: TGTGCCAGCAGCTTAGCAACAGGTCATCAGCCCCAGCATTTT

d_call: NA
j_call: TRBJ1-3
v_call: TRBV4-1
clone_size: NA
cdr3_aa: CASSQAAGGSSGNTIYF
cdr3_nt: TGCGCCAGCAGCCAAGCCGCCGGGGGGAGCTCTGGAAACACCATATATTTT

d_call: NA
j_call: TRBJ2-1
v_call: TRBV6-5
clone_size: NA
cdr3_aa: CASSWSRVGGYNEQFF
cdr3_nt: TGTGCCAGCAGTTGGAGTAGGGTGGGGGGATACAATGAGCAGTTCTTC

d_call: NA
j_call: TRBJ2-7
v_call: TRBV2
clone_size: NA
cdr3_aa: CASRFEGGSHYEQYF
cdr3_nt: TGTGCCAGCAGATTCGAGGGGGGGTCCCACTACGAGCAGTACTTC